Following are 5 T cell receptor beta chains from one sample sequenced in a study of blood T cell repertoires in COVID-19. TCRdb's copy holds only in-frame clones and misses some; the assay was immunoSEQ multiplex PCR. The repertoire includes nearly 200,000 clones, around 82% of them detected once, and less than 8.5% sits in the top ten. The sample comprised PBMCs or T cells enriched from blood (not recorded which). The receptor source for this set is a man between 35 and 55 years old who had recovered from COVID-19.

The rearrangement joins TRBV5-4 to TRBJ2-2; maybe TRBD1 (5 bases). V was clipped by 4 bases and J by 3 bases, with 10 bases between them. There are 14 residues in the CDR3. CDR1 and CDR2 from the germline V gene are SGHNT and YYREEE (reference sequence). CDR3 sequence (DNA): TGTGCCAGCAGCCCTGACAGTTACACCGGGGAGCTGTTTTTT. The encoded protein is CASSPDSYTGELFF.

This sequence joins TRBV15 and TRBJ2-7, with TRBD2 matching 13 bases. V was clipped by 1 base and J by 3 bases; unmatched bases: 6. The CDR3 runs to 17 residues. Germline V lookup: CDR1 LNHNV, CDR2 YYDKDF (reference sequence). The CDR3 nucleotides are TGTGCCACCAGCAGAGGACTAGCGGGGGGCCTCGGCTACGAGCAGTACTTC. This sequence encodes CATSRGLAGGLGYEQYF.

The J gene is TRBJ1-2, the V gene TRBV5-1, with TRBD1 identical over 7 bases. This CDR3 has 13 amino acids. Germline CDR1 is SGHRS and CDR2 is YFSETQ. The V and J ends lost 4 bases and 1 base, in that order; junction bases with no gene match: 1. The CDR3, as DNA: TGCGCCAGCAGCCGGGACAGTAACTATGGCTACACCTTC. It yields the protein CASSRDSNYGYTF.

The chain has TRBV24-1 and TRBJ2-2; 8 bases map to TRBD1. V lost 9 bases to trimming and J lost 2 bases; unmatched junction nucleotides: 1. Per germline, CDR1 KGHDR and CDR2 SFDVKD. The CDR3 contains 13 residues. Written as DNA, the CDR3 is TGTGCCACCGGACAGGGCAACACCGGGGAGCTGTTTTTT. It encodes CATGQGNTGELFF.

The rearrangement uses TRBV5-1 and TRBJ1-1; 10 bases map to TRBD1. Per the germline V gene, CDR1 is SGHRS and CDR2 is YFSETQ. The trim removed 0 bases at V and 5 bases at J, leaving 10 bases unmatched. CDR3 length: 17 residues. As DNA, the CDR3 is TGCGCCAGCAGCTTGGGGGGACAGGGGCTGGGACGGACTGAAGCTTTCTTT. Translated: CASSLGGQGLGRTEAFF.